Described below is a single T cell receptor beta chain sequence and its context. These data are taken from a study of blood T cell repertoires in COVID-19. Clones were read by immunoSEQ multiplex PCR, and TCRdb kept only the in-frame ones, dropping some. Among some 60,000 clones listed, 80% to 85% were seen once. Between the trimmed V and J ends, which lost 0 bases and 0 bases, there was a span of 10 bases. CDR3 size: 16 residues. Germline lookup yields CDR1 SGDLS and CDR2 YYNGEE. This clonotype originated in a man aged 80 or over with COVID-19, enrolled during active disease. This sequence joins TRBV9 and TRBJ1-3; weak D call: TRBD1 (5 bases). The specimen sequenced was peripheral blood. In DNA form, the CDR3 reads TGTGCCAGCAGCGTAGCTATCAGGGACTCTGGAAACACCATATATTTT. Translating it yields CASSVAIRDSGNTIYF.